The 28 T cell receptor beta chains in this list originate from one sample, sequenced in a study of vaccination and CD4 T cells after COVID-19. Sequencing of the DNA from cultured CD4+ T cells was carried out with the Oncomine TCR Beta short-read assay. TCRdb reprocessed the PCR reads with MiXCR, giving one entry per CDR3 protein. The sample lists over 14,000 distinct CDR3 sequences, 30% to 35% occurring once. Their antigens are not known. Treatment in this sample: roughly 10-day PBMC culture with coronavirus spike peptide pools or control peptides (ViraFEST assay). This material consisted of CD4+ T cells from blood, cultured in vitro, taken after SARS-CoV-2 vaccination. Receptors were obtained from a human donor who had recovered from COVID-19.

The rearrangement links TRBV7-6 to TRBJ1-2; no clear D. Germline V gives CDR1 SGHVS, CDR2 FNYEAQ. Trimming removed 5 bases from V and 4 bases from J, with 20 bases in between. The CDR3 spans 16 residues. The CDR3 is CASSPTSDGWFYGYTF. For the CDR3, the DNA is TGTGCCAGCAGCCCCACATCGGACGGGTGGTTCTATGGCTACACCTTC.

There are a few counts of this clonotype. The chain employs TRBV5-4 and TRBJ2-7; D is unresolved. Deletions cut 8 bases from V and 3 bases from J, with 15 bases between. In germline, CDR1 is SGHNT, CDR2 YYREEE (reference sequence). This CDR3 is built from 13 residues. The CDR3 here is CASKEQDSYEQYF. The CDR3 nucleotides are TGTGCCAGTAAAGAGCAGGATAGCTACGAGCAGTACTTC.

V usage is TRBV28 and J usage is TRBJ1-5; 7 bases match TRBD1. The V segment lost 6 bases and the J segment 0 bases; nucleotides outside the gene matches: 8. CDR1 and CDR2 from the germline V gene are MDHEN and SYDVKM. The CDR3 runs 16 residues. CDR3 residues: CASRLGTAYSNQPQHF. The CDR3 nucleotides are TGTGCCAGCAGGCTCGGGACAGCATATAGCAATCAGCCCCAGCATTTT. The full variable domain, with the rest looked up from reference TRBV28 and TRBJ1-5, is DVKVTQSSRYLVKRTGEKVFLECVQDMDHENMFWYRQDPGLGLRLIYFSYDVKMKEKGDIPEGYSVSREKKERFSLILESASTNQTSMYLCASRLGTAYSNQPQHFGDGTRLSIL.

The chain combines TRBV6-1 with TRBJ2-7; D is ambiguous. The germline CDR1 and CDR2 sequences are MNHNS and SASEGT. This CDR3 is 12 amino acids long. V was cut by 6 bases and J by 0 bases, with 6 bases left in between. The CDR3 sequence: CASRGSSYEQYF. Written as DNA, the CDR3 is TGTGCCAGCAGGGGAAGCTCCTACGAGCAGTACTTC.

V gene TRBV7-2 combines with J gene TRBJ2-5, with 7 bases that match TRBD2. V trimming: 2 bases; J trimming: 5 bases; junction bases outside the gene matches: 8. This CDR3 has 15 residues. Germline loops: CDR1 SGHTA, CDR2 FQGNSA. The DNA for the CDR3 is TGTGCCAGCAGCTTAATGTCTAGCGGTAGGGAGACCCAGTACTTC. It translates to CASSLMSSGRETQYF. The variable domain in full, with the rest retrieved from reference TRBV7-2 and TRBJ2-5, is GAGVSQSPSNKVTEKGKDVELRCDPISGHTALYWYRQSLGQGLEFLIYFQGNSAPDKSGLPSDRFSAERTGGSVSTLTIQRTQQEDSAVYLCASSLMSSGRETQYFGPGTRLLVL.

V is TRBV6-2 or TRBV6-3 and J is TRBJ2-5; TRBD1 agrees at 7 bases. The V gene's germline CDR1 is MNHEY and CDR2 SVGEGT. The CDR3 is made up of 15 amino acids. J was trimmed by 4 bases and V by 2 bases; bases with no gene match: 7. CDR3 in DNA: TGTGCCAGCAGTTACCCACAGGGGTGGGGAGAGACCCAGTACTTC. It encodes CASSYPQGWGETQYF.

This chain uses TRBV15 with TRBJ2-3; TRBD2 is a possible D gene (6 bases). The germline V gene has CDR1 LNHNV and CDR2 YYDKDF (reference sequence). V gave up 2 bases and J gave up 0 bases, with 18 bases separating them. The CDR3 extends over 18 amino acids. The CDR3 loop is CATSRTPGLAASTDTQYF. DNA for the CDR3: TGTGCCACCAGCAGAACACCCGGATTAGCGGCTAGCACAGATACGCAGTATTTT.

This chain uses TRBV7-2 with TRBJ2-5; D is ambiguous. The CDR3 totals 16 residues. Germline CDR1 SGHTA, CDR2 FQGNSA. Deletions cut 1 base from V and 0 bases from J, with 12 bases between. CDR3 nucleotides: TGTGCCAGCAGCTTAGAGCCTTTAGGGCACCAAGAGACCCAGTACTTC. Its protein product is CASSLEPLGHQETQYF.

This rearrangement joins TRBV7-2 to TRBJ2-3, with 10 bases fitting TRBD2. The CDR3 runs 15 residues. Germline V gives CDR1 SGHTA, CDR2 FQGNSA. Trimming removed 5 bases from V and 6 bases from J; junction bases left unmatched: 8. In DNA, the CDR3 is TGTGCCAGCAGCCGAGGGGGTAGCGGGGGGGATACGCAGTATTTT. Translated, it gives CASSRGGSGGDTQYF.

The chain has TRBV20-1 and TRBJ2-1; either TRBD1 or TRBD2 may supply D (5 bases each). CDR1 is DFQATT and CDR2 is SNEGSKA in the germline V gene (reference sequence). The CDR3 is 12 residues long. Trimming stripped 6 bases from V and 4 bases from J, with 10 bases between. The CDR3 region is CSAYGGYNEQFF. DNA of the CDR3: TGCAGTGCCTATGGGGGATACAATGAGCAGTTCTTC.

This clonotype is classed as medium-sized. The V gene is TRBV27, the J gene TRBJ1-1; D is unclear. There are 11 residues in the CDR3. Trimming cost V 7 bases and J 1 base, with 4 bases left between them. Germline lookup yields CDR1 MNHEY and CDR2 SMNVEV (reference sequence). The CDR3 loop is CASIGNTEAFF. The CDR3 DNA reads as TGTGCCAGCATCGGGAACACTGAAGCTTTCTTT.

V is TRBV14 and J is TRBJ2-1, with 7 nucleotides matching TRBD1. The V and J ends lost 6 bases and 6 bases, in that order; junction bases with no gene match: 11. This CDR3 region has 15 residues. In germline, CDR1 is SGHDN, CDR2 FVKESK. The CDR3 is CASRPNRGRSNEQFF. In nucleotides, the CDR3 is TGTGCCAGCAGACCCAACAGGGGCCGGTCCAATGAGCAGTTCTTC.

The chain employs TRBV7-2 and TRBJ2-7; 7 bases are shared with TRBD2. The junction had 4 bases not matched to a gene; V was cut back by 1 base and J by 4 bases. The CDR3 runs 14 residues. Germline CDR1 and CDR2: SGHTA and FQGNSA. The DNA of the CDR3 is TGTGCCAGCAGCTTAGGGCGGGGAGGGTACGAGCAGTACTTC. Protein product: CASSLGRGGYEQYF.

This clonotype was seen a few times. J is TRBJ2-7 and V is TRBV20-1; the match to TRBD2 covers 7 bases. V was clipped by 5 bases and J by 2 bases; unmatched bases: 12. The length of the CDR3 is 15 residues. Germline CDR1 reads DFQATT; CDR2 reads SNEGSKA (reference sequence). CDR3 coding DNA: TGCAGTGCTTCATATAGCGGGCACAAGACCTACGAGCAGTACTTC. This codes for CSASYSGHKTYEQYF.

This clonotype showed up just a few times. The gene calls are TRBV28 and TRBJ1-5, with D perhaps TRBD1 (6 bases). The CDR3 is made up of 15 amino acids. The germline V gene has CDR1 MDHEN and CDR2 SYDVKM. V lost 6 bases, J lost 4 bases, and 16 bases lay in between. CDR3 in DNA: TGTGCCAGCAGCCTTGGAGGGGGGCCGAATCAGCCCCAGCATTTT. It yields the protein CASSLGGGPNQPQHF.

This chain joins TRBV6-1 and TRBJ2-7; 7 nucleotides match TRBD2. The CDR3 is made up of 17 amino acids. V trimming: 7 bases; J trimming: 1 base; junction bases outside the gene matches: 16. Germline V gene lookup returns CDR1 MNHNS and CDR2 SASEGT. The CDR3 sequence: CASKDRPRPGRSYEQYF. The CDR3, as DNA: TGTGCCAGCAAAGACCGACCAAGGCCCGGGAGGTCCTACGAGCAGTACTTC.

This clonotype is classed as large. CDR3 in amino acids: CASRADHLEAFF. The CDR3 nucleotides read TGTGCCAGCAGAGCTGATCACCTTGAAGCTTTCTTT. V usage is TRBV28 and J usage is TRBJ1-1, with D uncertain. CDR3 length: 12 amino acids. Deletions cut 6 bases from V and 7 bases from J, with 12 bases between. The germline CDR1 and CDR2 sequences are MDHEN and SYDVKM.

This clonotype appeared a few times. The rearrangement links TRBV6-5 to TRBJ1-6; D uncertain. Deletions cut 2 bases from V and 0 bases from J, with 8 bases between. This CDR3 is built from 16 residues. Germline V gene sequence: CDR1 MNHEY, CDR2 SVGAGI. In DNA form, the CDR3 reads TGTGCCAGCAGTTACAGTGCCAGCTCCTATAATTCACCCCTCCACTTT. It encodes CASSYSASSYNSPLHF.

This clonotype has a handful of counts. The chain is built from TRBV28 and TRBJ2-1; no definite D call. The CDR3 consists of 15 residues. Germline CDR1 MDHEN, CDR2 SYDVKM. Trimming took off 3 bases at V and 1 base at J, with 10 bases between the two ends. The CDR3 sequence: CASSLGGWSYNEQFF. As DNA, the CDR3 is TGTGCCAGCAGTTTGGGCGGCTGGTCCTACAATGAGCAGTTCTTC.

There are a few counts of this clonotype. This chain uses TRBV7-9 with TRBJ2-7; TRBD1 matches 9 bases. The CDR3 covers 16 residues. With V trimmed by 6 bases and J by 5 bases, 14 bases remained unmatched. Per germline, CDR1 SEHNR and CDR2 FQNEAQ (reference sequence). The CDR3 loop is CASRGQGLSTGNEQYF. The CDR3 region has the DNA TGTGCCAGCAGGGGACAGGGCCTTTCGACGGGCAACGAGCAGTACTTC.

This rearrangement joins TRBV7-3 to TRBJ1-2; 7 bases are a match to TRBD1. V lost 5 bases and J lost 3; bases outside the gene matches: 9. The CDR3 is 15 residues long. The germline V gene encodes CDR1 SGHTA and CDR2 FQGTGA. CDR3 region: CASSLHRGGDYGYTF. The DNA for the CDR3 is TGTGCCAGCAGCCTCCACAGGGGAGGTGACTATGGCTACACCTTC.

CDR3 nucleotides: TGTGCCTGGAGCCCAGGACAGGGCCCTCAAGAGACCCAGTACTTC. Amino acids: CAWSPGQGPQETQYF. This chain uses TRBV30 with TRBJ2-5, with 8 bases identical to TRBD1. V lost 3 bases and J lost 2; bases outside the gene matches: 8. The CDR3 extends over 15 amino acids. In germline, CDR1 is GTSNPN, CDR2 SVGIG (reference sequence).

CDR3 region: CATSEGDLQRQFF. The CDR3 DNA reads as TGTGCCACCTCGGAAGGGGATCTACAAAGGCAGTTCTTC. V and J are TRBV24-1 and TRBJ2-1; D is perhaps TRBD1 (5 bases). CDR3 length equals 13 residues. The germline gives CDR1 KGHDR, CDR2 SFDVKD. Trimming stripped 9 bases from V and 12 bases from J, with 20 bases between.

This clonotype was counted between two and nine times. The J gene is TRBJ1-5, the V gene TRBV7-2; TRBD1 agrees at 10 bases. Germline CDR1 is SGHTA and CDR2 is FQGNSA. V dropped 1 base and J dropped 5; count of bases not matched to a gene: 8. The CDR3 extends over 17 amino acids. The CDR3 bases are TGTGCCAGCAGCTTAGGTCCGGGACAGGGGAGGTATCAGCCCCAGCATTTT. This gives the protein CASSLGPGQGRYQPQHF.

The V call is TRBV7-2, the J call TRBJ1-1; unclear D gene. Trimming removed 5 bases at V and 1 base at J, with 11 bases between. Germline CDR1 and CDR2: SGHTA and FQGNSA. CDR3 length equals 14 residues. The CDR3 nucleotides read TGTGCCAGCAGCGTTAATCACGGGAACACTGAAGCTTTCTTT. This gives the protein CASSVNHGNTEAFF.

This clonotype was detected a few times. The J gene is TRBJ2-6, the V gene TRBV20-1; D is unclear. Per germline, CDR1 DFQATT and CDR2 SNEGSKA (reference sequence). The CDR3 has 14 residues. Trimming cost V 3 bases and J 4 bases, with 10 bases left between them. CDR3 region: CSARPTLGANVLTF. CDR3 in DNA: TGCAGTGCTAGGCCCACCCTCGGGGCCAACGTCCTGACTTTC.

V usage is TRBV28 and J usage is TRBJ2-1; 14 bases align to TRBD2. The germline CDR1 and CDR2 sequences are MDHEN and SYDVKM. V lost 6 bases, J lost 7 bases, and 5 bases stayed unmatched. This CDR3 contains 15 residues. In DNA, the CDR3 is TGTGCCAGCAGCCTGACTAGCGGGAGGGGTAATGAGCAGTTCTTC. Its translation is CASSLTSGRGNEQFF.

This clonotype was detected only a few times. The chain is built from TRBV24-1 and TRBJ2-2, with 9 bases matching TRBD1. There are 16 residues in the CDR3. The germline gives CDR1 KGHDR, CDR2 SFDVKD. After removal of 4 bases from V and 7 bases from J, the junction contained 9 bases not matched to a gene. CDR3: CATSDPGTGFNGELFF. Written as DNA, the CDR3 is TGTGCCACCAGTGACCCCGGGACAGGGTTTAACGGGGAGCTGTTTTTT.